This T cell receptor (beta chain) emerged from a study of T-cell memory formation after mild COVID-19. Study results and caveats: What remained unconfirmed was the SARS-CoV-2 specificity of second-wave clones peaking on day 37.

This clonotype was observed a few times. The antigen remains unidentified. A 5'RACE reaction primed in the constant segment made cDNA libraries of TCR alpha and TCR beta, and these carried sample barcodes and UMIs. TCRdb itself ran the 5' RACE reads through MiXCR, one entry per CDR3 protein. The sample has 70,000 to 95,000 distinct CDR3 sequences, roughly 13% seen once; the top ten hold around two fifths. Germline CDR1 and CDR2: SEHNR and FQNEAQ (reference sequence). The CDR3 length is 18 residues. V trimming: 2 bases; J trimming: 2 bases; junction bases outside the gene matches: 12. The sequencing input was PBMCs or a T cell subset sorted from them (not recorded which). The clonotype was recovered from a man between 18 and 29 years old who had mild COVID-19 (a few samples of this study predate the infection). Cell type and time point are not known. The chain carries TRBV7-9 and TRBJ2-3; 8 bases line up with TRBD2. This CDR3 is CASSLSRGGPSYTDTQYF. Here the CDR3 DNA reads TGTGCCAGCAGCTTATCTCGCGGGGGGCCGTCTTACACAGATACGCAGTATTTT.